The T cell receptor beta chain described here comes from a study of human T cells and chemical hapten exposure. Study as a whole: Upper-back patch tests with 0.01% DPC were read at 6 days.

There are many counts of this clonotype. The antigen is not known. Study outcomes and limitations: The number of TCRs over 1 in 1000 frequency stayed unchanged after DPC.

Unmatched junction bases numbered 5, after V lost 6 bases and J lost 5 bases. The germline CDR1 and CDR2 sequences are SGHTA and FQGNSA. The CDR3 totals 15 residues. The library labeled individual cDNA molecules by adding unique molecular identifiers to them. TCRdb itself ran the RACE reads through MiXCR, one entry per CDR3 protein. There are fewer than 300,000 distinct CDR3 sequences in the sample; 8.6% occur only once, and 2% to 3% lies in the top ten. Time point noted: pre-sensitization, week 0. Treatment noted: therapeutic diphenylcyclopropenone sensitization with weekly scalp DPC. Each donor was an alopecia patient between 18 and 70 years of age who qualified for DPC.

This sequence joins TRBV7-2 and TRBJ2-2; 11 bases agree with TRBD2. The specimen was whole blood, collected in connection with sensitization to the hapten diphenylcyclopropenone (DPC). The sequence derives from a woman aged 40 to 55 with alopecia areata. Some clones in this sample may be carry-over from other donors' samples. CDR3 DNA: TGTGCCAGCAGACTAGCGGGAGTTCGGACCGGGGAGCTGTTTTTT. Translating gives CASRLAGVRTGELFF.